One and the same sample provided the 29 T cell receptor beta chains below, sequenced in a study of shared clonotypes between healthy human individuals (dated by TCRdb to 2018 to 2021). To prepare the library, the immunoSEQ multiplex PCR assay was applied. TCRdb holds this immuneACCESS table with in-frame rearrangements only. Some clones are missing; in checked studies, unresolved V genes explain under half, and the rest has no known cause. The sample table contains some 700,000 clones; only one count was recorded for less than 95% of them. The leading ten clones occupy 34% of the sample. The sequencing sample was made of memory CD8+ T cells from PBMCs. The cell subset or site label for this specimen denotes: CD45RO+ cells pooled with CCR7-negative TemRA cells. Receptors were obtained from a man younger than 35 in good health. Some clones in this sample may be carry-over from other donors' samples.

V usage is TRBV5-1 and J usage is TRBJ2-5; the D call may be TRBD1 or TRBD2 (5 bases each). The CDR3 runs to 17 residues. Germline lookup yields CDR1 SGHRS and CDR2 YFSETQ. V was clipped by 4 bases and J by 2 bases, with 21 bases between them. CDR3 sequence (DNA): TGCGCCAGCAGCCCTATACACCCCCCGGGGCCTCAAGAGACCCAGTACTTC. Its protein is CASSPIHPPGPQETQYF.

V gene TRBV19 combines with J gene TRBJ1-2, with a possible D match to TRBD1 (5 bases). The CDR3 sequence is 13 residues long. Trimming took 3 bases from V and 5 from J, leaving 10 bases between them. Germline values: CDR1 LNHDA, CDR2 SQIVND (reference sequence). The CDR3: CASSIGRVYGYTF. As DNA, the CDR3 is TGTGCCAGTAGTATCGGCAGGGTATATGGCTACACCTTC. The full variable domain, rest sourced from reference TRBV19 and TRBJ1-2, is DGGITQSPKYLFRKEGQNVTLSCEQNLNHDAMYWYRQDPGQGLRLIYYSQIVNDFQKGDIAEGYSVSREKKESFPLTVTSAQKNPTAFYLCASSIGRVYGYTFGSGTRLTVV.

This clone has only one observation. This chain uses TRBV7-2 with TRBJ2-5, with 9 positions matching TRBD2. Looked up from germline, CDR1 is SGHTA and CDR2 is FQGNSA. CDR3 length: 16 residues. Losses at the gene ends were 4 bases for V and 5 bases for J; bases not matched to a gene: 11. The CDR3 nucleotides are TGTGCCAGCAGCTCCCATAGCGGGAGAGGGGGGGAGACCCAGTACTTC. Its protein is CASSSHSGRGGETQYF.

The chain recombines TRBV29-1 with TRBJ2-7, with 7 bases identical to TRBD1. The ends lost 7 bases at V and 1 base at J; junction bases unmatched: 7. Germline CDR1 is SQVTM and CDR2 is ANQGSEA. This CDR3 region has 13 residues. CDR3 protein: CSARDSLSYEQYF. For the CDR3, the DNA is TGCAGCGCCCGGGACAGCCTGTCCTACGAGCAGTACTTC.

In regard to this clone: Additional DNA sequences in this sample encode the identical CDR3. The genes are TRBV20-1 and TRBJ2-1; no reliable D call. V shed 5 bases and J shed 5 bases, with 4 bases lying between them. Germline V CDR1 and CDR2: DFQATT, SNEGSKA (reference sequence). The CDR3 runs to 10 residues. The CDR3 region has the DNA TGCAGTGCTTTGGACAATGAGCAGTTCTTC. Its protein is CSALDNEQFF.

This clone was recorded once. CDR3 protein: CASSLARDYSSYEQYF. DNA of the CDR3: TGTGCCAGCAGCTTAGCGAGAGATTATAGCTCCTACGAGCAGTACTTC. The chain recombines TRBV7-9 with TRBJ2-7; D gene uncertain. V lost 0 bases and J lost 0, with 12 bases in between. The CDR3 extends over 16 amino acids. CDR1 is SEHNR and CDR2 is FQNEAQ in the germline V gene (reference sequence). The full variable domain, in which reference TRBV7-9 and TRBJ2-7 provide the parts outside the CDR3, is DTGVSQNPRHKITKRGQNVTFRCDPISEHNRLYWYRQTLGQGPEFLTYFQNEAQLEKSRLLSDRFSAERPKGSFSTLEIQRTEQGDSAMYLCASSLARDYSSYEQYFGPGTRLTVT.

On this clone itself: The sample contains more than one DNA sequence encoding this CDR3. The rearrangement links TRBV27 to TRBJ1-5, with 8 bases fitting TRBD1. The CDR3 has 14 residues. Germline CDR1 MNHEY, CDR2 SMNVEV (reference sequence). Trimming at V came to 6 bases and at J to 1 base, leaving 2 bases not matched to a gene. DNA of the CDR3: TGTGCCAGCAGCACAGGGGGGAGCAATCAGCCCCAGCATTTT. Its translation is CASSTGGSNQPQHF.

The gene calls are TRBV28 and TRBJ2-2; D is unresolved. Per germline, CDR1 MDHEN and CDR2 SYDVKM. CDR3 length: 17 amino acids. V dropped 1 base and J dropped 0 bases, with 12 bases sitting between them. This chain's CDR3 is CASSLYSYSANTGELFF. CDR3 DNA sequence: TGTGCCAGCAGTTTATACTCCTACAGCGCGAACACCGGGGAGCTGTTTTTT.

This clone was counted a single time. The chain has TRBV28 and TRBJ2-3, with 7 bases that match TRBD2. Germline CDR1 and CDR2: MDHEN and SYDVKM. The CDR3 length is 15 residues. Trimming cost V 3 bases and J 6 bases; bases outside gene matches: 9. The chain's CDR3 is CASSLGGGIADTQYF. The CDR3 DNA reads TGTGCCAGCAGTTTGGGGGGGGGAATAGCTGATACGCAGTATTTT.

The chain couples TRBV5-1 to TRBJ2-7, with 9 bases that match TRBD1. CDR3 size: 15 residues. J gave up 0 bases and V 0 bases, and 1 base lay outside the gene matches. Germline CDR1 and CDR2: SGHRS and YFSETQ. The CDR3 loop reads CASSLEDRGSYEQYF. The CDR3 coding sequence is TGCGCCAGCAGCTTGGAGGACAGGGGCTCCTACGAGCAGTACTTC.

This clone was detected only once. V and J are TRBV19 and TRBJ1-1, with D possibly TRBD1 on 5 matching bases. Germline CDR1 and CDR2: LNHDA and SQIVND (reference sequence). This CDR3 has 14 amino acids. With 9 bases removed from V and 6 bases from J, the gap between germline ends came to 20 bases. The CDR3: CASGPGTLRAEAFF. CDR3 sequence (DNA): TGTGCCAGCGGACCCGGGACCCTAAGGGCTGAAGCTTTCTTT.

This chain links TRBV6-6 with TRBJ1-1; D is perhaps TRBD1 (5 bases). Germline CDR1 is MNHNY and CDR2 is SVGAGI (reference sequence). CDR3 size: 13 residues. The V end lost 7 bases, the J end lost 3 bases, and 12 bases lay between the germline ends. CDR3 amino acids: CASKGRGDTEAFF. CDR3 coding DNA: TGTGCCAGCAAGGGGAGAGGGGACACTGAAGCTTTCTTT.

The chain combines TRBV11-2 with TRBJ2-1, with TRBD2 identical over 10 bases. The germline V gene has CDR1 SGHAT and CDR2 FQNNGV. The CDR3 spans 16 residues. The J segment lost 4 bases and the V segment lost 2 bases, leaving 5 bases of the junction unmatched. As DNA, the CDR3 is TGTGCCAGCAGCTTACCGGGACTAGCGAGTTACAATGAGCAGTTCTTC. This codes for CASSLPGLASYNEQFF. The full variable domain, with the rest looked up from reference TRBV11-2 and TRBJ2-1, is EAGVAQSPRYKIIEKRQSVAFWCNPISGHATLYWYQQILGQGPKLLIQFQNNGVVDDSQLPKDRFSAERLKGVDSTLKIQPAKLEDSAVYLCASSLPGLASYNEQFFGPGTRLTVL.

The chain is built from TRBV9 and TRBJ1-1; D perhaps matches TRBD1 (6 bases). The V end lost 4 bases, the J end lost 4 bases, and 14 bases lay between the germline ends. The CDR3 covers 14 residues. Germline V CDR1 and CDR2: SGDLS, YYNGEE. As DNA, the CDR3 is TGTGCCAGCAGCCCCTTGGGGGGGGCCACTGAAGCTTTCTTT. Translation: CASSPLGGATEAFF. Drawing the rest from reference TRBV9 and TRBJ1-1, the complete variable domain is DSGVTQTPKHLITATGQRVTLRCSPRSGDLSVYWYQQSLDQGLQFLIQYYNGEERAKGNILERFSAQQFPDLHSELNLSSLELGDSALYFCASSPLGGATEAFFGQGTRLTVV.

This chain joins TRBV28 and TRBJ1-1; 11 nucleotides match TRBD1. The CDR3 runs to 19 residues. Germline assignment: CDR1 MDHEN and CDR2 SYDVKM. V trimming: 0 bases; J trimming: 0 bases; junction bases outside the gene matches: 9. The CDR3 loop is CASSLWPGTGGSVNTEAFF. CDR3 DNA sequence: TGTGCCAGCAGTTTATGGCCCGGGACAGGGGGGAGTGTGAACACTGAAGCTTTCTTT. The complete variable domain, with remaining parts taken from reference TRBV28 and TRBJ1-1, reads DVKVTQSSRYLVKRTGEKVFLECVQDMDHENMFWYRQDPGLGLRLIYFSYDVKMKEKGDIPEGYSVSREKKERFSLILESASTNQTSMYLCASSLWPGTGGSVNTEAFFGQGTRLTVV.

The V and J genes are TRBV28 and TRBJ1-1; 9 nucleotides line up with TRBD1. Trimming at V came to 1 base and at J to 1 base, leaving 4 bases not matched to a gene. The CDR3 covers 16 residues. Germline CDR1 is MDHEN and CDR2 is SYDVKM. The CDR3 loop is CASSLSTGGWNTEAFF. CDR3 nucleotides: TGTGCCAGCAGTTTATCGACAGGGGGTTGGAACACTGAAGCTTTCTTT.

For the CDR3, the DNA is TGTGCCATCAGTGAGTCGGGGGCAGGACAGGGGTATCTCGAGCAGTACTTC. It codes for CAISESGAGQGYLEQYF. This chain connects TRBV10-3 to TRBJ2-7; 9 bases line up with TRBD1. CDR3 length: 17 residues. The germline CDR1 and CDR2 sequences are ENHRY and SYGVKD. Losses at the gene ends were 0 bases for V and 6 bases for J; bases not matched to a gene: 12.

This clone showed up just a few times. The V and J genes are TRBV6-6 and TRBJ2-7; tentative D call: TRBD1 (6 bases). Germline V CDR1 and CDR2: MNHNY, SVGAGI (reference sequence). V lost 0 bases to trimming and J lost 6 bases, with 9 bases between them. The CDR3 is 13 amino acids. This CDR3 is CASSYSLTGEQYF. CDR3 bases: TGTGCCAGCAGTTACTCTTTGACAGGCGAGCAGTACTTC.

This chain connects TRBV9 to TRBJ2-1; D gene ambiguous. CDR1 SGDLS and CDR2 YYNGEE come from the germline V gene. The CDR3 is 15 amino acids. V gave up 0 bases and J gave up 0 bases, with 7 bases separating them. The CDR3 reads CASSVEEYSYNEQFF. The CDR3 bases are TGTGCCAGCAGCGTAGAGGAATACTCCTACAATGAGCAGTTCTTC.

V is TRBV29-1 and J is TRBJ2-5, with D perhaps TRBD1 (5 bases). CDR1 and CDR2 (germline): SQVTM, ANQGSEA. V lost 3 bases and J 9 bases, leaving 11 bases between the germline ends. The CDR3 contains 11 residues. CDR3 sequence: CSVDNVGAQYF. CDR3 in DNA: TGCAGCGTTGATAATGTAGGGGCCCAGTACTTC.

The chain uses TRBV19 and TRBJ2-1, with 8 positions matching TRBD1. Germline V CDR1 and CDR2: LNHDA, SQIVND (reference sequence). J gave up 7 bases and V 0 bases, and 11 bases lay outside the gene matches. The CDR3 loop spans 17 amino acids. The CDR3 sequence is CASSIEPTGGPNNEQFF. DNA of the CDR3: TGTGCCAGTAGTATAGAACCCACAGGGGGGCCCAATAATGAGCAGTTCTTC.

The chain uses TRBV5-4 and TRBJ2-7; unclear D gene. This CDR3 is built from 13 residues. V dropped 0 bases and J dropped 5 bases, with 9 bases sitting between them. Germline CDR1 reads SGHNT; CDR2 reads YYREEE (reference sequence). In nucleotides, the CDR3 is TGTGCCAGCAGCTTGGTCGAAGGGCACGAGCAGTACTTC. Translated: CASSLVEGHEQYF.

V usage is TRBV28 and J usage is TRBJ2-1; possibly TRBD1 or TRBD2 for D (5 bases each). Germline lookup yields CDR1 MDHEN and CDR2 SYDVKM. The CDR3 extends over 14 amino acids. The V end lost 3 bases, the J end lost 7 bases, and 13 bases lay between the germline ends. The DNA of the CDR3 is TGTGCCAGCAGTTTGAGAGGTTGGGGGAATGAGCAGTTCTTC. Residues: CASSLRGWGNEQFF. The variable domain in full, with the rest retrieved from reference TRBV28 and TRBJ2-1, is DVKVTQSSRYLVKRTGEKVFLECVQDMDHENMFWYRQDPGLGLRLIYFSYDVKMKEKGDIPEGYSVSREKKERFSLILESASTNQTSMYLCASSLRGWGNEQFFGPGTRLTVL.

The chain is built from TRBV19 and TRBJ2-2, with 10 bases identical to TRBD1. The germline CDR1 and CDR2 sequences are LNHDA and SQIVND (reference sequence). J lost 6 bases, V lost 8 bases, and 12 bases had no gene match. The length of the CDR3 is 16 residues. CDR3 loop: CASAPPGTGAPGELFF. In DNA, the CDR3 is TGTGCCAGTGCGCCCCCCGGGACAGGGGCGCCCGGGGAGCTGTTTTTT.

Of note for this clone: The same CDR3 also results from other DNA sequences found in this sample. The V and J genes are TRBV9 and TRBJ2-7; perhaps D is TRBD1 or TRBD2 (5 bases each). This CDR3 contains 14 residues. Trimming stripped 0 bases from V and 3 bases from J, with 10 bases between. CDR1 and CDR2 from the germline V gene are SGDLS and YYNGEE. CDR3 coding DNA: TGTGCCAGCAGCGTAGGAGGGACCGACTACGAGCAGTACTTC. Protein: CASSVGGTDYEQYF.

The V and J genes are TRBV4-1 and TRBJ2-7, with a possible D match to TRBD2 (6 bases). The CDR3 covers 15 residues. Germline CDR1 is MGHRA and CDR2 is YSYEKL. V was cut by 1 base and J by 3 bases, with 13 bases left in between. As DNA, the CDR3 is TGCGCCAGCAGCCAAGTACTAGCTTCGGACTACGAGCAGTACTTC. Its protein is CASSQVLASDYEQYF.

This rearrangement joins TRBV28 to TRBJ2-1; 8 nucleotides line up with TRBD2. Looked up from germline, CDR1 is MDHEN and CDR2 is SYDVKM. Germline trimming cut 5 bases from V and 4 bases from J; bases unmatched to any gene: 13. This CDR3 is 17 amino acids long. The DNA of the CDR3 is TGTGCCAGCAGTCCAAGACCGGGACTAGTACTTTACAATGAGCAGTTCTTC. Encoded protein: CASSPRPGLVLYNEQFF.

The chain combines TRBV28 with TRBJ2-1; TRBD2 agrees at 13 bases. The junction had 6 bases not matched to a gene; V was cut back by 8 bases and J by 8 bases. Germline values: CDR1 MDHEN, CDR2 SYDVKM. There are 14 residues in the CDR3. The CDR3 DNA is TGTGCCAGCCTCTGGACTAGCGGGAGCGATGAGCAGTTCTTC. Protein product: CASLWTSGSDEQFF.

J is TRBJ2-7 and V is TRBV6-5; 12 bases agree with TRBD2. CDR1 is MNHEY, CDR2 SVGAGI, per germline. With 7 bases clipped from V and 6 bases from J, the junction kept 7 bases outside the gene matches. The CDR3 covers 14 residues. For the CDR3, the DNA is TGTGCCAGCACGACCCTAGCGGGAGGGTCCGAGCAGTACTTC. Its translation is CASTTLAGGSEQYF.